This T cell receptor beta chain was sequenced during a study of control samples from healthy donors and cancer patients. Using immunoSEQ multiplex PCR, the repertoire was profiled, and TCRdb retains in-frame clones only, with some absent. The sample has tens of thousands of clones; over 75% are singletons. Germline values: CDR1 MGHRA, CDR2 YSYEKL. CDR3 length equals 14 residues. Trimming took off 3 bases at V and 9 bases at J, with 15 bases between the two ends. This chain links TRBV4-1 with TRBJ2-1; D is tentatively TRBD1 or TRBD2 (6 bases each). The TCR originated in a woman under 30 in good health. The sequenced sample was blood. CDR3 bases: TGCGCCAGCAGCCAGTCGGGGGCAGGGGCTGAGCAGTTCTTC. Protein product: CASSQSGAGAEQFF.